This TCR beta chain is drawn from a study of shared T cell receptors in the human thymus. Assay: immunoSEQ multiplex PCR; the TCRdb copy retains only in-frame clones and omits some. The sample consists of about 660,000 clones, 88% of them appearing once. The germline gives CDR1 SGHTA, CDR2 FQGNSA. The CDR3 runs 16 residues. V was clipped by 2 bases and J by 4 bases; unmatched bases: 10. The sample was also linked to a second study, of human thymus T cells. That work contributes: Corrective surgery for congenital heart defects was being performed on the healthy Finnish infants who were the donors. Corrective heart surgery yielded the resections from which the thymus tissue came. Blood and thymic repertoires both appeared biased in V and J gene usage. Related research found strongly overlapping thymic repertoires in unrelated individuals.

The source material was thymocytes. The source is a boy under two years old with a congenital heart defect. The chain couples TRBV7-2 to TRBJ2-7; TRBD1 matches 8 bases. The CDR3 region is CASSLWEDRVVYEQYF. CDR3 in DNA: TGTGCCAGCAGCTTATGGGAGGACAGGGTGGTTTACGAGCAGTACTTC.